This T cell receptor beta chain comes out of a study of T-cell reconstitution after alpha-beta-depleted transplantation in children (dated by TCRdb to 2016 to 2017). Notes on the research overall: T-cell immune reconstitution after TCRalphabeta/CD19-depleted allogeneic hematopoietic cell transplantation in children was quantitatively tracked in the study by means of TCR repertoire profiling. What the work shows at the level of the full study, not this receptor alone: Apparently early alphabetaT-cell count recovery about two months after transplant reportedly relied on only several hundred rapidly expanded clones derived from non-depleted graft cells. Over subsequent months, a decline in hyperexpanded clone frequencies was noted, and after one year, T-cell counts and TCRbeta diversity were mostly ascribed to newly produced T cells. In some patients, the high TCRbeta diversity seen at day 60 was put down to recipient T cells and intrathymic progenitors that had survived conditioning.

This clonotype was detected ten times or more. The antigen it recognizes is unknown. No base quality information exists; no much larger clone differs at one position. The germline ends are 15 bases apart after V is trimmed by 4 bases and J by 5 bases. The CDR3 starts with the cysteine, ends with the phenylalanine, and has 13 residues. The only DNA kept is the CDR3, 39 bases in frame from the first base. Looking up the germline V gene (reference sequence) yields CDR1 DFQATT and CDR2 SNEGSKA. The treatment or condition label for this specimen denotes: allogeneic hematopoietic cell transplantation with graft depleted of TCRalphabeta T cells and CD19 B cells. Transplant recipients were children who received TCRalphabeta/CD19-depleted allogeneic hematopoietic cell grafts. Library preparation used PCR. The instrument was an Illumina HiSeq 2500. TCR libraries were prepared with molecular barcoding, using unique molecular identifiers to normalize TCRbeta repertoire quantification. The raw public reads went through TCRdb reprocessing: fastp at Q25, MiXCR clone calling, in-frame beta chains kept. Identical CDR3 protein sequences are pooled into one entry, listed with their most common genes and DNA. This sample gives 90,000 to 150,000 distinct CDR3 sequences in total; roughly 23% of them show up just once. About 11% of the sample is taken by the ten largest.

The sample in question was PBMCs, mostly from graft donor cells, obtained 180 days after TCRalphabeta/CD19-depleted stem cell transplant. The sequence came from a male patient between 2 and 10 years old who had a stem cell transplant for chronic granulomatous disease, so the T cells may come from the graft donor. This receptor chain uses TRBV20-1 and TRBJ2-7; the D gene remains uncertain. The CDR3 protein is CSAIFRSPHEQYF. The nucleotide sequence reads TGCAGTGCTATTTTCAGGAGCCCCCACGAGCAGTACTTC.